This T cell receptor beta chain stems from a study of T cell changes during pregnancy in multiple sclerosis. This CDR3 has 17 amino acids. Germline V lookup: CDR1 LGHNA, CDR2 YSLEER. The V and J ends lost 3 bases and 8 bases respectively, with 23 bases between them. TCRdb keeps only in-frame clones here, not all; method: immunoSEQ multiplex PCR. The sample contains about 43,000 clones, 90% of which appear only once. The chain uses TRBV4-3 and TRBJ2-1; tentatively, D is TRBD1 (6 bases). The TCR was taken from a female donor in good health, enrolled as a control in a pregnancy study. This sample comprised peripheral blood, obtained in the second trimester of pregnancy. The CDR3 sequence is CASSQARTEALGDEQFF. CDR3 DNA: TGCGCCAGCAGCCAGGCTAGGACAGAAGCTTTGGGGGATGAGCAGTTCTTC.